These 12 T cell receptor beta chains originate from one sample sequenced in a study of neurological immune-mediated disorders. MiXCR, run by TCRdb on the 5' RACE reads, gives a single entry per CDR3 protein. Of tens of thousands of distinct CDR3 sequences listed, around 7.8% are singletons. Sequenced: PBMCs. These receptors were obtained from a woman in her 40s in good health.

This clonotype was detected many times. This sequence joins TRBV5-1 and TRBJ2-1; 11 nucleotides line up with TRBD2. V was clipped by 0 bases and J by 7 bases; unmatched bases: 6. The length of the CDR3 is 16 residues. The germline V gene has CDR1 SGHRS and CDR2 YFSETQ. The CDR3 region is CASSLGVASGRNEQFF. The CDR3 DNA is TGCGCCAGCAGCTTGGGGGTGGCTAGCGGGAGGAATGAGCAGTTCTTC.

The table lists this clonotype with many counts. This chain uses TRBV28 with TRBJ1-5; no definite D call. The CDR3 spans 15 residues. The germline CDR1 and CDR2 sequences are MDHEN and SYDVKM. V dropped 6 bases and J dropped 2 bases, with 14 bases sitting between them. The CDR3 protein is CASSPGGFGNQPQHF. For the CDR3, the DNA is TGTGCCAGCAGCCCTGGAGGGTTCGGCAATCAGCCCCAGCATTTT.

At least ten counts were recorded for this clonotype. The chain couples TRBV5-1 to TRBJ2-7, with TRBD1 matching 10 bases. The CDR3 runs 16 residues. The germline gives CDR1 SGHRS, CDR2 YFSETQ. With V trimmed by 3 bases and J by 4 bases, 10 bases remained unmatched. CDR3 nucleotides: TGCGCCAGCAGCTCAAATATGGACAGGGGGAGGTACGAGCAGTACTTC. Translated, it gives CASSSNMDRGRYEQYF.

This clonotype appeared a single time. The junction does not match germline at one end; this may be a read error. The rearrangement joins TRBV14 to TRBJ1-2; D remains ambiguous. Germline V gene data show CDR1 as SGHDN and CDR2 as FVKESK. This CDR3 spans 14 amino acids. The CDR3 DNA sequence: TGTGACAGCAGCCAAACAAGGGTTTCAGGTGGCTACACCTTC. Translating gives CDSSQTRVSGGYTF.

CDR3 in DNA: TGTGCCAGCAGTTCTCCCACGGGACTAGCAAGGGATACGCAGTATTTT. Translating gives CASSSPTGLARDTQYF. The chain joins TRBV12-3 or TRBV12-4 to TRBJ2-3; TRBD2 aligns across 9 bases. The CDR3 is 16 amino acids. V dropped 4 bases and J dropped 6; count of bases not matched to a gene: 11.

The sample holds many counts of this clonotype. This sequence joins TRBV12-3 or TRBV12-4 and TRBJ2-1, with 11 bases aligning to TRBD2. The junction had 5 bases not matched to a gene; V was cut back by 5 bases and J by 8 bases. This CDR3 comprises 14 residues. CDR3 sequence (DNA): TGTGCCAGCAGTACTAGCGGGGGTCGGGATGAGCAGTTCTTC. It specifies CASSTSGGRDEQFF.

This clonotype was observed many times. The rearrangement uses TRBV12-5 and TRBJ1-2, with D possibly TRBD1 on 6 matching bases. Looked up from germline, CDR1 is LGHNT and CDR2 is FRNRAP. V was trimmed by 1 base and J by 0 bases, leaving 6 bases between them. The CDR3 runs 14 residues. DNA for the CDR3: TGTGCTAGTGGTTTGGCAGGGGCTAACTATGGCTACACCTTC. Translated, it gives CASGLAGANYGYTF.

Many counts were recorded for this clonotype. The J gene is TRBJ2-6, the V gene TRBV5-1; D might be TRBD1 (6 bases). Between the trimmed V and J ends, which lost 0 bases and 1 base, there was a span of 11 bases. The CDR3 is 17 residues long. CDR1 is SGHRS, CDR2 YFSETQ, per germline. In DNA, the CDR3 is TGCGCCAGCAGCTTGGGGGGGCCGGGGTCTGGGGCCAACGTCCTGACTTTC. Translation gives CASSLGGPGSGANVLTF.

This clonotype was recorded at least ten times. Here the CDR3 reads CSALGQHTEAFF. CDR3 sequence (DNA): TGCAGTGCCCTCGGACAGCACACTGAAGCTTTCTTT. The chain carries TRBV20-1 and TRBJ1-1, with D possibly being TRBD1 (6 bases). Germline V gives CDR1 DFQATT, CDR2 SNEGSKA (reference sequence). V lost 6 bases and J 3 bases, leaving 11 bases between the germline ends. The CDR3 has 12 amino acids.

In its sample, this clonotype was seen many times. Here the CDR3 DNA reads TGCGCCAGCAGCCAAGAGAGCGGGGGGGCGAATGAGCAGTTCTTC. Translating gives CASSQESGGANEQFF. V and J are TRBV4-1 and TRBJ2-1; 10 bases fit TRBD2. CDR3 size: 15 residues. J gave up 7 bases and V 0 bases, and 3 bases lay outside the gene matches. Germline loops: CDR1 MGHRA, CDR2 YSYEKL.

This clonotype was found many times. V is TRBV6-5 and J is TRBJ1-1; D is undetermined. Germline loops: CDR1 MNHEY, CDR2 SVGAGI. Between the trimmed V and J ends, which lost 8 bases and 2 bases, there was a span of 21 bases. This CDR3 contains 16 residues. The chain's CDR3 is CASSRSLLTLNTEAFF. CDR3 sequence (DNA): TGTGCCAGCTCCAGGTCTCTCCTAACCTTAAACACTGAAGCTTTCTTT.

The sample holds many counts of this clonotype. The chain is built from TRBV18 and TRBJ2-1; a possible D gene is TRBD1 (5 bases). Germline V CDR1 and CDR2: KGHSH, LQKENI. V shed 2 bases and J shed 3 bases, with 8 bases lying between them. The CDR3 is 14 residues long. The CDR3 sequence: CASSPTDSYNEQFF. CDR3 DNA sequence: TGTGCCAGCTCACCAACCGACAGCTACAATGAGCAGTTCTTC.